Below are 30 T cell receptor beta chains sequenced from a single sample in a study of T-cell reconstitution after alpha-beta-depleted transplantation in children. Unique molecular identifiers were built into the TCRbeta library. TCRdb re-called the PCR reads through MiXCR, storing one row per CDR3 protein. The table records about 830,000 distinct CDR3 sequences, less than 20% of them present only once. The source was PBMCs, mostly from graft donor cells, collected 360 days after TCRalphabeta/CD19-depleted stem cell transplant. The receptors were sampled from a male patient younger than 18 who had a stem cell transplant for acute lymphoblastic leukemia, so the T cells may come from the graft donor.

This clonotype came up a few times. V gene TRBV29-1 combines with J gene TRBJ2-1; TRBD1 aligns across 10 bases. The CDR3 contains 13 residues. V gave up 8 bases and J gave up 8 bases; unmatched junction bases: 9. Looked up from germline, CDR1 is SQVTM and CDR2 is ANQGSEA. The CDR3 DNA sequence: TGCAGCACTGGGACAGGGGTTCGGGATGAGCAGTTCTTC. Encoded protein: CSTGTGVRDEQFF.

Only a few counts were recorded for this clonotype. The genes are TRBV5-1 and TRBJ2-7, with 9 bases identical to TRBD1. There are 16 residues in the CDR3. Germline CDR1 is SGHRS and CDR2 is YFSETQ. J lost 0 bases, V lost 2 bases, and 6 bases had no gene match. The chain's CDR3 is CASSFGTGSYSYEQYF. The CDR3, as DNA: TGCGCCAGCAGCTTCGGGACAGGGAGCTACTCCTACGAGCAGTACTTC.

The chain employs TRBV11-2 and TRBJ2-1, with TRBD2 as a possible D gene (5 bases). The CDR3 totals 13 residues. Trimming cost V 6 bases and J 8 bases, with 14 bases left between them. Germline CDR1 reads SGHAT; CDR2 reads FQNNGV. The CDR3: CASRKRLYHEQFF. The CDR3 nucleotides read TGTGCCAGCAGAAAGAGACTATATCATGAGCAGTTCTTC.

The chain links TRBV13 to TRBJ1-3; D unresolved. The CDR3 is 12 residues long. Per germline, CDR1 PRHDT and CDR2 FYEKMQ (reference sequence). V lost 5 bases to trimming and J lost 5 bases, with 7 bases between them. This CDR3 reads CASSAARNTIYF. In nucleotides, the CDR3 is TGTGCCAGCAGCGCGGCCCGAAACACCATATATTTT.

This clonotype has a handful of counts. The V and J genes are TRBV2 and TRBJ2-1, with D uncertain. V dropped 6 bases and J dropped 5 bases, with 5 bases sitting between them. Germline V gives CDR1 SNHLY, CDR2 FYNNEI. The CDR3 is 11 residues long. The CDR3 DNA reads TGTGCCAGCAGACTTAACAATGAGCAGTTCTTC. Translation: CASRLNNEQFF. The variable domain in full, completed from reference TRBV2 and TRBJ2-1, reads EPEVTQTPSHQVTQMGQEVILRCVPISNHLYFYWYRQILGQKVEFLVSFYNNEISEKSEIFDDQFSVERPDGSNFTLKIRSTKLEDSAMYFCASRLNNEQFFGPGTRLTVL.

The rearrangement links TRBV28 to TRBJ1-1, with 9 nucleotides matching TRBD1. After removal of 6 bases from V and 5 bases from J, the junction contained 13 bases not matched to a gene. The CDR3 contains 16 residues. Germline V lookup: CDR1 MDHEN, CDR2 SYDVKM. The CDR3 is CASSELQGAPWTEAFF. The CDR3 DNA follows: TGTGCCAGCAGCGAGCTACAGGGGGCTCCTTGGACTGAAGCTTTCTTT.

The chain carries TRBV2 and TRBJ2-7; 8 nucleotides line up with TRBD2. The V gene end was trimmed by 3 bases and the J gene end by 4 bases; junction bases not matched to a gene: 11. The CDR3 loop spans 16 amino acids. The germline V gene has CDR1 SNHLY and CDR2 FYNNEI. CDR3 loop: CASSDLRAGGSYEQYF. The CDR3 bases are TGTGCCAGCAGTGACCTCCGGGCGGGAGGTTCTTACGAGCAGTACTTC.

This clonotype was seen at least ten times. This sequence joins TRBV7-9 and TRBJ2-7; D is unresolved. CDR1 and CDR2 (germline): SEHNR, FQNEAQ (reference sequence). V was pared by 3 bases and J by 1 base, with 7 bases between. This CDR3 region has 13 residues. For the CDR3, the DNA is TGTGCCAGCAGCTTGCCAGGTTCCTACGAGCAGTACTTC. This translates into CASSLPGSYEQYF.

V gene TRBV12-3 or TRBV12-4 combines with J gene TRBJ2-3, with D hard to call. The germline V and J ends were trimmed by 10 bases and 0 bases, with 14 bases remaining between them. The CDR3 is 14 residues long. DNA of the CDR3: TGTGCCAACACGTATAGGCGTAGCACAGATACGCAGTATTTT. Protein sequence: CANTYRRSTDTQYF.

This clonotype occurred a few times. The gene calls are TRBV7-2 and TRBJ1-1; D ambiguous. The CDR3 consists of 13 residues. Germline V gene data show CDR1 as SGHTA and CDR2 as FQGNSA. V was cut by 2 bases and J by 3 bases, with 7 bases left in between. In nucleotides, the CDR3 is TGTGCCAGCAGCTTACAATGGTACACTGAAGCTTTCTTT. This gives the protein CASSLQWYTEAFF.

Only a few counts were recorded for this clonotype. The rearrangement uses TRBV12-5 and TRBJ2-4; D tentatively reads TRBD1 or TRBD2 (6 bases each). Per the germline V gene, CDR1 is LGHNT and CDR2 is FRNRAP. V dropped 3 bases and J dropped 1 base, with 10 bases sitting between them. The CDR3 totals 15 residues. The CDR3 nucleotides read TGTGCTAGTGGTTTAGGGGGGACTGCCAAAAACATTCAGTACTTC. This sequence encodes CASGLGGTAKNIQYF. Drawing the rest from reference TRBV12-5 and TRBJ2-4, the complete variable domain is DARVTQTPRHKVTEMGQEVTMRCQPILGHNTVFWYRQTMMQGLELLAYFRNRAPLDDSGMPKDRFSAEMPDATLATLKIQPSEPRDSAVYFCASGLGGTAKNIQYFGAGTRLSVL.

The chain employs TRBV19 and TRBJ2-2; no clear D gene. Germline V lookup: CDR1 LNHDA, CDR2 SQIVND (reference sequence). The CDR3 extends over 15 amino acids. V was clipped by 3 bases and J by 4 bases, with 12 bases between them. CDR3 residues: CASSIWVDGTGELFF. CDR3 coding DNA: TGTGCCAGTAGTATCTGGGTGGACGGCACCGGGGAGCTGTTTTTT.

The chain carries TRBV5-1 and TRBJ2-3, with no clear D. Germline assignment: CDR1 SGHRS and CDR2 YFSETQ. There are 14 residues in the CDR3. The V and J ends lost 3 bases and 2 bases respectively, with 10 bases between them. For the CDR3, the DNA is TGCGCCAGCAGCTGGACCGGGTACACAGATACGCAGTATTTT. Translation: CASSWTGYTDTQYF.

J is TRBJ2-1 and V is TRBV7-2; maybe TRBD1 (5 bases). V dropped 2 bases and J dropped 4 bases, with 15 bases sitting between them. The CDR3 extends over 16 amino acids. Germline V gives CDR1 SGHTA, CDR2 FQGNSA. The CDR3 loop is CASSLSGARGYNEQFF. The CDR3 coding sequence is TGTGCCAGCAGCTTAAGTGGGGCGCGCGGTTACAATGAGCAGTTCTTC.

About this clonotype: One end of the junction varies from germline; a read error may be responsible. The V and J genes are TRBV11-1 and TRBJ2-7; TRBD1 aligns across 9 bases. From germline, CDR1 is SGHAT and CDR2 FQDESV (reference sequence). The CDR3 is made up of 18 amino acids. The CDR3 here is CASSLNGVDRGGSYEEYF. The DNA of the CDR3 is TGTGCCAGCAGCTTGAATGGTGTGGACAGGGGAGGGTCCTACGAGGAGTACTTC.

The genes are TRBV3-1 and TRBJ2-2; TRBD2 aligns across 8 bases. The CDR3 has 14 residues. The V gene end was trimmed by 1 base and the J gene end by 6 bases; junction bases not matched to a gene: 1. Germline CDR1 and CDR2: LGHDT and YNNKEL (reference sequence). The CDR3 reads CASSQVAGSGELFF. The CDR3 DNA reads as TGTGCCAGCAGCCAAGTAGCGGGATCCGGGGAGCTGTTTTTT.

The chain is built from TRBV9 and TRBJ2-7; TRBD1 matches 12 bases. The CDR3 is made up of 14 amino acids. CDR1 SGDLS and CDR2 YYNGEE come from the germline V gene. The junction had 4 bases not matched to a gene; V was cut back by 3 bases and J by 6 bases. Here the CDR3 DNA reads TGTGCCAGCAGCGCCGGGACAGGGGGCTTCGAGCAGTACTTC. Its translation is CASSAGTGGFEQYF.

V and J are TRBV4-2 and TRBJ2-7; TRBD1 agrees at 8 bases. Trimming at V came to 0 bases and at J to 6 bases, leaving 7 bases not matched to a gene. CDR3 length: 15 residues. The germline V gene encodes CDR1 LGHNA and CDR2 YNFKEQ. The DNA for the CDR3 is TGTGCCAGCAGCCAAGATGGGGCAGGGGGCATCGAGCAGTACTTC. This sequence encodes CASSQDGAGGIEQYF.

The chain couples TRBV5-2 to TRBJ2-7; no DNA check was done on the table's D call, TRBD2. TRBV5-2 is tagged as a pseudogene. The CDR3 spans 13 residues. This chain's CDR3 is CAMGPGLTCEQYF. The CDR3 DNA reads as TGTGCCATGGGCCCCGGACTAACCTGCGAGCAGTACTTC.

Concerning this clonotype itself: A much larger clone differs by one base, so this may be a read error. This sequence joins TRBV12-3 or TRBV12-4 and TRBJ2-2; 9 positions match TRBD1. There are 13 residues in the CDR3. J lost 6 bases, V lost 8 bases, and 4 bases had no gene match. CDR3 in DNA: TGTGCCAGCGGGGACAGGGACGCCGGGGAGCTGTTTTTT. Amino acids: CASGDRDAGELFF.

Ten or more counts support this clonotype. The chain is built from TRBV5-1 and TRBJ2-1; D is possibly TRBD1 or TRBD2 (6 bases each). This CDR3 spans 15 amino acids. V lost 4 bases to trimming and J lost 7 bases, with 18 bases between them. CDR1 is SGHRS, CDR2 YFSETQ, per germline. The CDR3 reads CASSGGGLAPNEQFF. In nucleotides, the CDR3 is TGCGCCAGCAGCGGGGGCGGGCTAGCGCCGAATGAGCAGTTCTTC.

The J gene is TRBJ2-1, the V gene TRBV20-1; TRBD1 matches 9 bases. After removal of 6 bases from V and 5 bases from J, the junction contained 8 bases not matched to a gene. Per the germline V gene, CDR1 is DFQATT and CDR2 is SNEGSKA (reference sequence). This CDR3 spans 14 amino acids. CDR3 residues: CSATRGDRDNEQFF. DNA for the CDR3: TGCAGTGCCACGAGGGGGGACAGGGACAATGAGCAGTTCTTC.

This clonotype has ten or more counts. This chain uses TRBV5-1 with TRBJ2-1; a weak D match, TRBD2 (6 bases). CDR3 length equals 12 residues. CDR1 and CDR2 (germline): SGHRS, YFSETQ. Trimming took off 5 bases at V and 3 bases at J, with 6 bases between the two ends. The CDR3 here is CASRRDYNEQFF. The CDR3 bases are TGCGCCAGCAGGCGGGACTACAATGAGCAGTTCTTC. The variable domain in full, with the rest retrieved from reference TRBV5-1 and TRBJ2-1, is KAGVTQTPRYLIKTRGQQVTLSCSPISGHRSVSWYQQTPGQGLQFLFEYFSETQRNKGNFPGRFSGRQFSNSRSEMNVSTLELGDSALYLCASRRDYNEQFFGPGTRLTVL.

This clonotype was seen a handful of times. The chain links TRBV20-1 to TRBJ2-7; tentatively, D is TRBD2 (5 bases). With 0 bases removed from V and 3 bases from J, the gap between germline ends came to 18 bases. This CDR3 comprises 16 residues. CDR1 is DFQATT and CDR2 is SNEGSKA in the germline V gene (reference sequence). CDR3 nucleotide sequence: TGCAGTGCTAGAGATCTCCGTCGGACTTACATCTACGAGCAGTACTTC. Translating it yields CSARDLRRTYIYEQYF.

The chain carries TRBV6-2 or TRBV6-3 and TRBJ2-3; 7 positions match TRBD2. The CDR3 is 17 amino acids. Germline V gene lookup returns CDR1 MNHEY and CDR2 SVGEGT. J gave up 4 bases and V 5 bases, and 15 bases lay outside the gene matches. CDR3 in DNA: TGTGCCAGCAGTCGACATACTAGCGATTATTTTCCAGATACGCAGTATTTT. Amino acids: CASSRHTSDYFPDTQYF.

The CDR3 DNA follows: TGTGCCAGCAGTTACTCGCCTGGACTACCCGAGCAGTACTTC. Translation gives CASSYSPGLPEQYF. The rearrangement joins TRBV6-5 to TRBJ2-7, with D possibly TRBD2 on 6 matching bases. This CDR3 spans 14 amino acids. Deletions cut 0 bases from V and 6 bases from J, with 12 bases between. Germline assignment: CDR1 MNHEY and CDR2 SVGAGI.

V usage is TRBV2 and J usage is TRBJ2-1; 13 bases align to TRBD2. The CDR3 covers 16 residues. The trim removed 2 bases at V and 10 bases at J, leaving 8 bases unmatched. The germline gives CDR1 SNHLY, CDR2 FYNNEI. The CDR3 coding sequence is TGTGCCAGCAGTGAAAGTGGGGGACTAGCGGGACGGGAGCAGTTCTTC. Amino acids: CASSESGGLAGREQFF.

This clonotype was picked up a small number of times. This chain links TRBV7-2 with TRBJ2-7; 12 nucleotides agree with TRBD2. V shed 1 base and J 7 bases; nucleotides not matched to a gene: 8. Germline CDR1 is SGHTA and CDR2 is FQGNSA. This CDR3 comprises 16 residues. Here the CDR3 reads CASSLGLAGGPGEQYF. The DNA of the CDR3 is TGTGCCAGCAGCTTAGGGCTAGCGGGAGGGCCTGGGGAGCAGTACTTC.

The CDR3 spells CASSLGVTGHGNEQFF. The DNA for the CDR3 is TGCGCCAGCAGCTTGGGGGTGACAGGGCACGGAAATGAGCAGTTCTTC. This chain connects TRBV5-1 to TRBJ2-1, with TRBD1 identical over 7 bases. The CDR3 has 16 amino acids. Germline CDR1 reads SGHRS; CDR2 reads YFSETQ. The V segment lost 0 bases and the J segment 7 bases; nucleotides outside the gene matches: 10.

The chain is built from TRBV5-1 and TRBJ1-1; D gene unclear. The CDR3 covers 13 residues. CDR1 is SGHRS and CDR2 is YFSETQ in the germline V gene. Trimming took off 1 base at V and 8 bases at J, with 12 bases between the two ends. The CDR3 spells CASSLNVVKEAFF. The DNA of the CDR3 is TGCGCCAGCAGCTTGAACGTGGTAAAAGAAGCTTTCTTT.